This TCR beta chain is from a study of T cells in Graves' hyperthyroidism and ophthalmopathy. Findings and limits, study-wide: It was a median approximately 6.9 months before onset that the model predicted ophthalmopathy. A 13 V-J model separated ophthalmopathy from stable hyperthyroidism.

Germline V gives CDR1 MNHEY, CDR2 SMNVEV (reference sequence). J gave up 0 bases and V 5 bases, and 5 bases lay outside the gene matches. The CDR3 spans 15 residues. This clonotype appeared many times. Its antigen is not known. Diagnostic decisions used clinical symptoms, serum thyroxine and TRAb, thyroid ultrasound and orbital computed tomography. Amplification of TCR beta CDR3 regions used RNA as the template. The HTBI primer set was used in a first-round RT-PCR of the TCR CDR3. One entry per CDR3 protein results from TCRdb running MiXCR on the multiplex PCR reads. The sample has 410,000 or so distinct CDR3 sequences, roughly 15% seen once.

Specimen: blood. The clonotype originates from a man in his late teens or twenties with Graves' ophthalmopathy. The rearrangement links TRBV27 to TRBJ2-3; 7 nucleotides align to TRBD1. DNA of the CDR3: TGTGCCAGCAGTCCGTGGGACAGTAGCACAGATACGCAGTATTTT. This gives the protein CASSPWDSSTDTQYF.